Sequencing of this T cell receptor (beta chain) was carried out in a study of beta chain features in type 1 diabetes. Regarding the study as a whole: TCRB CDR3s from Type 1 diabetes patients were moderately but significantly shorter in all four CD4+ subsets.

This clone was seen a few times. The antigen is undetermined. All of the isolated RNA was reverse transcribed, so expressed TCRB transcripts were sequenced. Data came from immunoSEQ multiplex PCR; TCRdb stores just in-frame clones and leaves some out. The sample has 240,000 or so clones, 11% to 15% seen once. Isolation of CD4+ naive, central memory, regulatory and stem cell-like memory cells was achieved by sorting via CD45RO/CCR7/CD25/CD127/CD95/CD27. This CDR3 region has 16 residues. With 6 bases removed from V and 5 bases from J, the gap between germline ends came to 19 bases. CDR1 is SEHNR and CDR2 is FQNEAQ in the germline V gene (reference sequence).

The sequence came from a man aged 25 to 45 with type 1 diabetes. The specimen sequenced was naive CD4+ T cells from blood. This rearrangement joins TRBV7-9 to TRBJ2-2, with a tentative D call TRBD1 (6 bases). The CDR3 reads CASRHSYRENTGELFF. CDR3 DNA: TGTGCCAGCAGGCATTCTTACAGGGAGAATACCGGGGAGCTGTTTTTT. Full variable domain (missing parts from reference TRBV7-9 and TRBJ2-2): DTGVSQNPRHKITKRGQNVTFRCDPISEHNRLYWYRQTLGQGPEFLTYFQNEAQLEKSRLLSDRFSAERPKGSFSTLEIQRTEQGDSAMYLCASRHSYRENTGELFFGEGSRLTVL.